This section outlines one TCR beta chain sequence together with its context. Its specificity is not known. PCR used 60 Vbeta primers and 13 Jbeta primers. This table comes from immunoSEQ multiplex PCR, and its TCRdb copy is limited to in-frame clones, with some not included. The sample yields roughly 99,000 clones, 60% to 85% seen once. This specimen belongs to a study of cytomegalovirus exposure and HLA in healthy donors. The CDR3 spans 12 residues. Trimming took off 6 bases at V and 7 bases at J, with 10 bases between the two ends. Germline assignment: CDR1 MNHEY and CDR2 SVGAGI. General study findings and limits: Among immune exposure information, only CMV serostatus was available.

The chain combines TRBV6-5 with TRBJ2-1, with a tentative D call TRBD1 (6 bases). Input material: PBMCs. The TCR comes from a man between 60 and 70 years old in good health and CMV-seropositive. The CDR3 loop is CASSLRGNEQFF. CDR3 DNA: TGTGCCAGCAGCCTGAGGGGGAATGAGCAGTTCTTC.